Detailed here is one T cell receptor beta chain. Antigen specificity is unknown. Primers included in the PCR were 60 Vbeta and 13 Jbeta primers. Here immunoSEQ multiplex PCR was the method, and the copy in TCRdb shows in-frame clones only, minus some. The table includes about 190,000 clones, about three quarters detected once. These data come from a study of cytomegalovirus exposure and HLA in healthy donors. At the level of the study: Drawn from HLA-typed donors, about 85 million unique TCRs were held in an early data release. Regarding the study as a whole: Most of the CMV-associated TCR beta chains (in a later analysis) appeared to be HLA-restricted.

The CDR3 has 19 amino acids. The sample consisted of PBMCs. The chain links TRBV21-1 to TRBJ2-1; TRBD1 was called by the table and not checked on the DNA. TRBV21-1 is assigned pseudogene status. The source is a woman between 40 and 50 years old in good health and CMV-seronegative. The CDR3 spells CASSIFPAPQGITYNEQFF. The CDR3 DNA reads TGTGCCAGCAGCATTTTCCCCGCCCCACAGGGAATTACATACAATGAGCAGTTCTTC.